This T cell receptor beta chain was sequenced during a study of blood T cell repertoires in COVID-19. Background on the study: The analysed material was cDNA or gDNA that came from T cells, B-cell-depleted T cells, or PBMCs.

Only in-frame clones appear in the TCRdb table, and some are missing; sequencing was by immunoSEQ multiplex PCR. The sample includes 180,000 or so clones, 70% to 90% of them seen just once. Participants were aged about 18 to 90 years, lived in roughly 23 US areas, and enrolled virtually. Donors in Cohort 3 who had recovered were those with two negative PCRs, healthcare professional clearance, or resolution of their symptoms. Germline CDR1 SQVTM, CDR2 ANQGSEA. V lost 5 bases and J lost 3, with 15 bases in between. The CDR3 runs 14 residues. The rearrangement links TRBV29-1 to TRBJ2-3, with D possibly TRBD1 on 5 matching bases. Sequencing used PBMCs or T cells enriched from blood (not recorded which). This receptor was taken from a woman aged 18-29 years who had recovered from COVID-19. As DNA, the CDR3 is TGCAGCGTTTCTCGTCCAGGGCGTACAGATACGCAGTATTTT. Residues: CSVSRPGRTDTQYF.